This T cell receptor beta chain was sequenced for a study of blood T cell repertoires in COVID-19. The assay was immunoSEQ multiplex PCR, and TCRdb's table has in-frame clones only and misses some. The table lists approximately 74,000 clones, about 83% of them singletons. The sequenced material came from peripheral blood. The TCR originated in a man in his sixties or seventies with acute or convalescent COVID-19.

In nucleotides, the CDR3 is TGTGCCAGCAAACAGGGAAGCGGAGTGGGCACTGAAGCTTTCTTT. This codes for CASKQGSGVGTEAFF. The J gene is TRBJ1-1, the V gene TRBV2, with a weak D call TRBD1 (6 bases). The CDR3 is 15 amino acids. Trimming took 7 bases from V and 4 from J, leaving 19 bases between them. The germline V gene has CDR1 SNHLY and CDR2 FYNNEI.